These 26 T cell receptor beta chains were all obtained from the same sample, sequenced in a study of cytomegalovirus exposure and HLA in healthy donors. PCR employed 60 Vbeta and 13 Jbeta primers. The table came from immunoSEQ multiplex PCR; TCRdb's copy has only in-frame clones and leaves some out. The data show approximately 67,000 clones, approximately 71% seen once. Sequencing was done on a sample of PBMCs. These receptors originate from a woman in her 30s in good health and CMV-seronegative.

This clone was recorded once. This chain links TRBV11-3 with TRBJ1-3; D may be TRBD1 (5 bases). CDR1 is SGHNT and CDR2 is YENEEA in the germline V gene. Trimming cost V 5 bases and J 2 bases, with 13 bases left between them. The CDR3 loop spans 15 amino acids. This CDR3 reads CASSTRAGTGNTIYF. DNA for the CDR3: TGTGCCAGCAGCACCCGGGCAGGGACTGGAAACACCATATATTTT. Using reference TRBV11-3 and TRBJ1-3 for the parts outside the CDR3, the full variable domain is EAGVVQSPRYKIIEKKQPVAFWCNPISGHNTLYWYLQNLGQGPELLIRYENEEAVDDSQLPKDRFSAERLKGVDSTLKIQPAELGDSAVYLCASSTRAGTGNTIYFGEGSWLTVV.

As for this clone: At one boundary the junction diverges from the germline segment, which might be a read error. The V call is TRBV4-2, the J call TRBJ2-5, with 7 bases identical to TRBD2. Germline lookup yields CDR1 LGHNA and CDR2 YNFKEQ. CDR3 size: 15 residues. The chain's CDR3 is CASSQPRAGQEAQYF. The CDR3 DNA is TGTGCCAGCAGCCAGCCTAGAGCGGGGCAAGAGGCCCAGTACTTC.

This clone has only a few counts. The chain is built from TRBV6-5 and TRBJ1-4; TRBD1 might be the D (6 bases). There are 14 residues in the CDR3. Germline V gives CDR1 MNHEY, CDR2 SVGAGI. V lost 7 bases and J 8 bases, leaving 17 bases between the germline ends. CDR3 amino acids: CASMEQGVGEKLFF. The CDR3 nucleotides read TGTGCCAGCATGGAACAGGGAGTGGGGGAAAAACTGTTTTTT.

This clone came up once. The J gene is TRBJ2-7, the V gene TRBV7-2; perhaps TRBD2 as D (5 bases). The germline V gene encodes CDR1 SGHTA and CDR2 FQGNSA. V was cut by 6 bases and J by 3 bases, with 18 bases left in between. The CDR3 totals 15 residues. CDR3 DNA: TGTGCCAGCAGTTCGGACGGAGGAATGCTCTACGAGCAGTACTTC. The encoded protein is CASSSDGGMLYEQYF.

The chain combines TRBV2 with TRBJ2-3; possibly TRBD2 for D (7 bases). CDR1 is SNHLY, CDR2 FYNNEI, per germline. The CDR3 consists of 14 residues. V was trimmed by 5 bases and J by 5 bases, leaving 14 bases between them. CDR3 bases: TGTGCCAGCAGTCCCTTCGGGGGGCGAGATACGCAGTATTTT. Its protein product is CASSPFGGRDTQYF.

The chain uses TRBV27 and TRBJ2-7; tentative D call: TRBD1 (5 bases). The CDR3 contains 13 residues. Germline V gene sequence: CDR1 MNHEY, CDR2 SMNVEV (reference sequence). Trimming stripped 4 bases from V and 7 bases from J, with 14 bases between. The CDR3 DNA reads TGTGCCAGCAGTTCTACAGGATTTGGGGAGCAGTACTTC. Its protein product is CASSSTGFGEQYF.

This clone is a singleton in its sample. This chain connects TRBV4-2 to TRBJ1-2, with 7 bases matching TRBD1. The CDR3 loop spans 16 amino acids. V shed 3 bases and J 4 bases; nucleotides not matched to a gene: 11. The germline V gene has CDR1 LGHNA and CDR2 YNFKEQ. CDR3 in DNA: TGTGCCAGCAGCCAGGCAACAGGGGCCGGTGGCTATGGCTACACCTTC. Protein product: CASSQATGAGGYGYTF.

The gene calls are TRBV2 and TRBJ2-7, with D perhaps TRBD2 (6 bases). CDR1 and CDR2 from the germline V gene are SNHLY and FYNNEI. The germline V and J ends were trimmed by 6 bases and 0 bases, with 15 bases remaining between them. The CDR3 extends over 15 amino acids. In DNA form, the CDR3 reads TGTGCCAGCAGATCGAGGGGACTTTCCTCCTACGAGCAGTACTTC. Amino acids: CASRSRGLSSYEQYF.

This chain uses TRBV6-1 with TRBJ1-2; D perhaps matches TRBD1 (5 bases). Germline CDR1 is MNHNS and CDR2 is SASEGT. V gave up 6 bases and J gave up 4 bases, with 15 bases separating them. This CDR3 has 14 amino acids. The CDR3 DNA reads TGTGCCAGCAGGGGGTTAGACAGCTCCTATGGCTACACCTTC. Translated: CASRGLDSSYGYTF.

The V and J genes are TRBV14 and TRBJ1-2, with 8 nucleotides matching TRBD1. The V segment lost 6 bases and the J segment 2 bases; nucleotides outside the gene matches: 5. Per the germline V gene, CDR1 is SGHDN and CDR2 is FVKESK. The CDR3 covers 14 residues. The chain's CDR3 is CASRAGTGNYGYTF. CDR3 nucleotides: TGTGCCAGCAGAGCCGGGACAGGCAACTATGGCTACACCTTC.

The genes are TRBV7-6 and TRBJ1-5; D unclear. The germline V gene encodes CDR1 SGHVS and CDR2 FNYEAQ. Trimming removed 5 bases from V and 2 bases from J, with 10 bases in between. The CDR3 covers 14 residues. CDR3 protein: CASSRTVGNQPQHF. CDR3 sequence (DNA): TGTGCCAGCAGCCGCACAGTGGGCAATCAGCCCCAGCATTTT.

This clone has only a few counts. The genes are TRBV5-8 and TRBJ1-2, with TRBD1 as a possible D gene (6 bases). The germline V gene encodes CDR1 SGHTS and CDR2 YDEGEE. Between the trimmed V and J ends, which lost 4 bases and 4 bases, there was a span of 11 bases. The CDR3 has 13 amino acids. The CDR3 DNA is TGTGCCAGCAGCCTGGACAGCCTCTATGGCTACACCTTC. Amino acids: CASSLDSLYGYTF.

The chain couples TRBV7-6 to TRBJ1-6; 7 bases align to TRBD1. Germline CDR1 SGHVS, CDR2 FNYEAQ. With 5 bases clipped from V and 7 bases from J, the junction kept 5 bases outside the gene matches. The CDR3 runs 14 residues. DNA for the CDR3: TGTGCCAGCAGCCCGGGACAGCCCAATTCACCCCTCCACTTT. It specifies CASSPGQPNSPLHF.

In its sample, this clone was seen once. The genes are TRBV7-2 and TRBJ2-3, with D tentatively TRBD1 (7 bases). The CDR3 contains 15 residues. Per the germline V gene, CDR1 is SGHTA and CDR2 is FQGNSA. The germline V and J ends were trimmed by 5 bases and 6 bases, with 18 bases remaining between them. CDR3 nucleotide sequence: TGTGCCAGCAGCCCCAGGGGGGCGGGGTGGGATACGCAGTATTTT. Translating gives CASSPRGAGWDTQYF.

The genes are TRBV2 and TRBJ1-1, with TRBD1 matching over 7 bases. The CDR3 covers 16 residues. From germline, CDR1 is SNHLY and CDR2 FYNNEI. V lost 2 bases and J lost 3; bases outside the gene matches: 9. In DNA, the CDR3 is TGTGCCAGCAGTGAAAGGAAAGGGGGCGCCTACACTGAAGCTTTCTTT. This codes for CASSERKGGAYTEAFF. The variable domain in full, completed from reference TRBV2 and TRBJ1-1, reads EPEVTQTPSHQVTQMGQEVILRCVPISNHLYFYWYRQILGQKVEFLVSFYNNEISEKSEIFDDQFSVERPDGSNFTLKIRSTKLEDSAMYFCASSERKGGAYTEAFFGQGTRLTVV.

This clone has more than one count but fewer than ten. The chain employs TRBV11-3 and TRBJ2-5, with a weak D call TRBD1 (5 bases). The better agreement between TRBJ2-7 and the DNA end casts doubt on the J call. This CDR3 has 14 residues. Germline CDR1 is SGHNT and CDR2 is YENEEA. The CDR3 here is CASSLQGNSYEQYF. In DNA form, the CDR3 reads TGTGCCAGCAGCCTCCAGGGCAACTCCTACGAGCAGTACTTC.

The chain links TRBV6-1 to TRBJ1-5, with D perhaps TRBD1 (6 bases). CDR1 is MNHNS and CDR2 is SASEGT in the germline V gene. CDR3 size: 16 residues. V dropped 4 bases and J dropped 1 base, with 14 bases sitting between them. CDR3: CASSGKQGTSNQPQHF. The CDR3 region has the DNA TGTGCCAGCAGTGGGAAACAGGGAACGAGCAATCAGCCCCAGCATTTT.

The V call is TRBV7-8, the J call TRBJ2-7; D unresolved. The CDR3 runs 13 residues. Germline V lookup: CDR1 SGHVS, CDR2 FQNEAQ. V lost 6 bases to trimming and J lost 4 bases, with 13 bases between them. CDR3 nucleotides: TGTGCCAGCAGGCATGGGCCGGCATACGAGCAGTACTTC. Its protein is CASRHGPAYEQYF.

The chain employs TRBV5-4 and TRBJ2-7; 8 positions agree with TRBD1. The CDR3 spans 15 residues. With 4 bases clipped from V and 6 bases from J, the junction kept 12 bases outside the gene matches. Germline V gene data show CDR1 as SGHNT and CDR2 as YYREEE (reference sequence). CDR3 region: CASSPMLGQGREQYF. The CDR3 DNA reads TGTGCCAGCAGCCCTATGCTTGGACAGGGCCGCGAGCAGTACTTC.

This chain joins TRBV20-1 and TRBJ2-7, with a possible D match to TRBD1 (5 bases). V gave up 6 bases and J gave up 4 bases, with 10 bases separating them. In germline, CDR1 is DFQATT, CDR2 SNEGSKA (reference sequence). The CDR3 runs 11 residues. CDR3 amino acids: CSANQGYEQYF. The CDR3 DNA sequence: TGCAGTGCGAACCAGGGATACGAGCAGTACTTC.

The chain employs TRBV19 and TRBJ2-2; D perhaps matches TRBD1 (6 bases). There are 15 residues in the CDR3. Between the trimmed V and J ends, which lost 3 bases and 4 bases, there was a span of 12 bases. Germline values: CDR1 LNHDA, CDR2 SQIVND (reference sequence). CDR3 sequence: CASSMGAGSTGELFF. DNA for the CDR3: TGTGCCAGTAGTATGGGGGCAGGGAGCACCGGGGAGCTGTTTTTT. Using reference TRBV19 and TRBJ2-2 for the parts outside the CDR3, the full variable domain is DGGITQSPKYLFRKEGQNVTLSCEQNLNHDAMYWYRQDPGQGLRLIYYSQIVNDFQKGDIAEGYSVSREKKESFPLTVTSAQKNPTAFYLCASSMGAGSTGELFFGEGSRLTVL.

The genes are TRBV7-2 and TRBJ2-7; weak D call: TRBD1 (6 bases). The CDR3 runs 15 residues. CDR1 and CDR2 (germline): SGHTA, FQGNSA. Trimming took 4 bases from V and 0 from J, leaving 13 bases between them. CDR3 coding DNA: TGTGCCAGCAGCTCTCCGGGACAAAGCTCCTACGAGCAGTACTTC. Its translation: CASSSPGQSSYEQYF.

The chain links TRBV29-1 to TRBJ1-5; D call uncertain. The V and J ends lost 6 bases and 6 bases respectively, with 12 bases between them. CDR1 and CDR2 from the germline V gene are SQVTM and ANQGSEA. CDR3 length: 12 amino acids. The DNA for the CDR3 is TGCAGCGTGGCTCTAGCGGGTCAGCCCCAGCATTTT. Its translation is CSVALAGQPQHF.

The chain combines TRBV6-6 with TRBJ2-1; 10 bases line up with TRBD1. The CDR3 is 14 amino acids. V shed 6 bases and J 8 bases; nucleotides not matched to a gene: 7. Germline V CDR1 and CDR2: MNHNY, SVGAGI (reference sequence). The DNA of the CDR3 is TGTGCCAGCAGCCTGGACAGGGGGGACGATGAGCAGTTCTTC. It is translated as CASSLDRGDDEQFF.

The chain couples TRBV7-9 to TRBJ2-1; TRBD2 might be the D (6 bases). CDR1 SEHNR and CDR2 FQNEAQ come from the germline V gene (reference sequence). V lost 4 bases and J lost 5, with 15 bases in between. The CDR3 is 15 residues long. CDR3 in DNA: TGTGCCAGCAGCTCTATCCGCGGACTACACAATGAGCAGTTCTTC. Protein: CASSSIRGLHNEQFF.

This sequence joins TRBV5-6 and TRBJ2-1; D may be TRBD1 (8 bases). This CDR3 is built from 15 residues. Per the germline V gene, CDR1 is SGHDT and CDR2 is YYEEEE. Trimming pared 3 bases from V and 4 bases from J, leaving 14 bases between. CDR3 residues: CASSSQGGSYNEQFF. CDR3 coding DNA: TGTGCCAGCAGCTCACAGGGGGGGTCGTACAATGAGCAGTTCTTC.